The text below deals with one T cell receptor (beta chain). The data derive from a study of blood T cell repertoires in COVID-19. Whole-study context: Specimens from acute and convalescent COVID-19 originated in the United States, Italy and Spain.

Under the authors' procedure: For nucleated cells, counts were estimated from reference gene primer amplification. Profiled with immunoSEQ multiplex PCR; TCRdb holds only in-frame clones, not every one. V and J calls and clone size come straight from that table; D and trimming were deduced from the DNA. The sample holds 60,000 to 90,000 clones, around nine tenths seen once. Material for sequencing was peripheral blood. This receptor was taken from a woman of 80 years or more with acute or convalescent COVID-19.

The chain's CDR3 is CATRKRGQGRLPLHF. The CDR3 DNA is TGTGCCACCAGAAAGAGGGGACAGGGGCGTTTACCCCTCCACTTT. The chain combines TRBV15 with TRBJ1-6; 10 nucleotides align to TRBD1. The CDR3 runs to 15 residues. Germline loops: CDR1 LNHNV, CDR2 YYDKDF (reference sequence). V shed 6 bases and J 12 bases; nucleotides not matched to a gene: 11.